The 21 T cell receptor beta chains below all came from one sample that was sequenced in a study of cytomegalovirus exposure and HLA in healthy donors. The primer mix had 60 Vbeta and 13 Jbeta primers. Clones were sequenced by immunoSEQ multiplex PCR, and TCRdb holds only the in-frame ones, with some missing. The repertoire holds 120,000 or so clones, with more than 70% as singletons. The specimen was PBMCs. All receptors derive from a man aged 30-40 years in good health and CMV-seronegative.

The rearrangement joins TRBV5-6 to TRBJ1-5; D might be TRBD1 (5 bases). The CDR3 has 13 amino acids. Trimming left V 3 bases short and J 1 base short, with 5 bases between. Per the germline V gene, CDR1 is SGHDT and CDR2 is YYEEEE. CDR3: CASSWGSNQPQHF. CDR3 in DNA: TGTGCCAGCAGCTGGGGCAGCAATCAGCCCCAGCATTTT.

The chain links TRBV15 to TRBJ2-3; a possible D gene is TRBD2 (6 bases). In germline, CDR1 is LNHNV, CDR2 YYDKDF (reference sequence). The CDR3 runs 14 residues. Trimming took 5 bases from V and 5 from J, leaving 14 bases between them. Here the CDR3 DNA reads TGTGCCACCAGCCCAGGGTTTAGCGGAGATACGCAGTATTTT. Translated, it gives CATSPGFSGDTQYF.

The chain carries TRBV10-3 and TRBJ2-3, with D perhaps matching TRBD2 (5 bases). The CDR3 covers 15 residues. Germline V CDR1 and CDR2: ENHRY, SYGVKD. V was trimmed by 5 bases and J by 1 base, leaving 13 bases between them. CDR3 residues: CAISQAGVRTDTQYF. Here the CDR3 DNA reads TGTGCCATCAGTCAAGCCGGGGTACGCACAGATACGCAGTATTTT.

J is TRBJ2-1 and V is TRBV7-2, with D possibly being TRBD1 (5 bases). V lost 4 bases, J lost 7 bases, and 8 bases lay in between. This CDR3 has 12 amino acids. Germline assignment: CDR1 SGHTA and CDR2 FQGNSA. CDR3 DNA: TGTGCCAGCAGCTACGACAGAAATGAGCAGTTCTTC. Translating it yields CASSYDRNEQFF.

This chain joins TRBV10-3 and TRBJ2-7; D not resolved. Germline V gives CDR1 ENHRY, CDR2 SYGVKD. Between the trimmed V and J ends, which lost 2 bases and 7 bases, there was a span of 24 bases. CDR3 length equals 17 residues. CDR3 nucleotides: TGTGCCATCAGTGAGAAAGCGCTGAGTTCTGCCTTCAATGAGCAGTACTTC. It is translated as CAISEKALSSAFNEQYF.

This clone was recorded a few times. The CDR3 sequence is CASSPGGRYYEQYF. The CDR3 bases are TGTGCCAGCAGCCCCGGCGGCCGATACTACGAGCAGTACTTC. The genes are TRBV7-6 and TRBJ2-7, with unresolved D. CDR1 and CDR2 from the germline V gene are SGHVS and FNYEAQ. The CDR3 spans 14 residues. The V and J ends lost 5 bases and 3 bases respectively, with 14 bases between them.

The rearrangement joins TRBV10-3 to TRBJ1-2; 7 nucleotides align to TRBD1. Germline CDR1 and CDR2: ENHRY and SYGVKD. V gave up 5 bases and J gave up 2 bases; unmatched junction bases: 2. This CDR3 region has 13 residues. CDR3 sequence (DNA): TGTGCCATCAGTACACAGGGGAACTATGGCTACACCTTC. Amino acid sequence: CAISTQGNYGYTF.

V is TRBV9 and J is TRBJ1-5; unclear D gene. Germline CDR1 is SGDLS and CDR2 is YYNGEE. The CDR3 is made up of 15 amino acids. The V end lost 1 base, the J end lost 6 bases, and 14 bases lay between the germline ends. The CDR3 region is CASSVRGEPSQPQHF. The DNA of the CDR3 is TGTGCCAGCAGCGTAAGAGGAGAACCGTCTCAGCCCCAGCATTTT.

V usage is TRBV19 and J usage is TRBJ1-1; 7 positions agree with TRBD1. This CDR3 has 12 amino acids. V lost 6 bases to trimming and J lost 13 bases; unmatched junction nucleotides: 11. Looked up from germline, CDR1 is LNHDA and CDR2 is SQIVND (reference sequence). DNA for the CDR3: TGTGCCAGTAGACCCCCCGACAGGGTGGATTTCTTT. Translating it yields CASRPPDRVDFF.

CDR3 coding DNA: TGTGCCAGCAGCTCCCTGGGACAGGGATGGAATACGCAGTATTTT. Its protein is CASSSLGQGWNTQYF. The chain couples TRBV11-2 to TRBJ2-3, with TRBD1 matching 9 bases. Germline V lookup: CDR1 SGHAT, CDR2 FQNNGV. This CDR3 contains 15 residues. V lost 4 bases to trimming and J lost 7 bases; unmatched junction nucleotides: 9.

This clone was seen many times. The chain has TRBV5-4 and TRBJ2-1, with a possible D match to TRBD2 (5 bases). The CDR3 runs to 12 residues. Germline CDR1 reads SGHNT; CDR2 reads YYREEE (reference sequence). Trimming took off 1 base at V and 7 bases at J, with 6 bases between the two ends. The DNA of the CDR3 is TGTGCCAGCAGCTTGTCGGGAAATGAGCAGTTCTTC. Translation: CASSLSGNEQFF.

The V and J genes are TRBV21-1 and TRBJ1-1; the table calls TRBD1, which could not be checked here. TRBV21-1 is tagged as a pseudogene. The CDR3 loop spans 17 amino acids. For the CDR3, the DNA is TGTGCCAGCAGCAAAGTGAAACAGGGGGCGTTTAACACTGAAGCTTTCTTT. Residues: CASSKVKQGAFNTEAFF.

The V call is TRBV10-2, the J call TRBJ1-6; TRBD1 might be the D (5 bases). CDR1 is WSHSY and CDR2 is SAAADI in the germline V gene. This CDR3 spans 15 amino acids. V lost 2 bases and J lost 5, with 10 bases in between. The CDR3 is CASSEKWGDNSPLHF. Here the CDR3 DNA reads TGCGCCAGCAGTGAGAAATGGGGGGATAATTCACCCCTCCACTTT.

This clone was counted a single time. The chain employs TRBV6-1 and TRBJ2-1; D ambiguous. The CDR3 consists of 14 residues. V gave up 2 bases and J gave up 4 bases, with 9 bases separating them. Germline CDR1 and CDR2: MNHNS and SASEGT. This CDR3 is CASSEMAAYNEQFF. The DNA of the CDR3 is TGTGCCAGCAGTGAAATGGCGGCTTACAATGAGCAGTTCTTC.

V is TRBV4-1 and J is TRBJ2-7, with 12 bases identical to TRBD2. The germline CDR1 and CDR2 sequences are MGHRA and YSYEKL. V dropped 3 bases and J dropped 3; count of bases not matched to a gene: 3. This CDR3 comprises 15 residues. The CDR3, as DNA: TGCGCCAGCAGCCAGCCGACTAGCGGGGGCTACGAGCAGTACTTC. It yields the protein CASSQPTSGGYEQYF.

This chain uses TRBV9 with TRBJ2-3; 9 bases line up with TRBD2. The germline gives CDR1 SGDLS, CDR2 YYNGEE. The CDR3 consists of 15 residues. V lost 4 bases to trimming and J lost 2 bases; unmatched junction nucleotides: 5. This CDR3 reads CASSSGLASTDTQYF. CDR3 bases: TGTGCCAGCAGCTCAGGACTAGCGTCCACAGATACGCAGTATTTT. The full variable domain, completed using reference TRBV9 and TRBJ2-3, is DSGVTQTPKHLITATGQRVTLRCSPRSGDLSVYWYQQSLDQGLQFLIQYYNGEERAKGNILERFSAQQFPDLHSELNLSSLELGDSALYFCASSSGLASTDTQYFGPGTRLTVL.

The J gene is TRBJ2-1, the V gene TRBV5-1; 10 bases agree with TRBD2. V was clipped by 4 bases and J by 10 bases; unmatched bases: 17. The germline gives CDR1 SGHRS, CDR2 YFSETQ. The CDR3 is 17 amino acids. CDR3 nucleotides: TGCGCCAGCAGCCCACCGTGGGCTAGCGGGGGTTTAGGGGAGCAGTTCTTC. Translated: CASSPPWASGGLGEQFF.

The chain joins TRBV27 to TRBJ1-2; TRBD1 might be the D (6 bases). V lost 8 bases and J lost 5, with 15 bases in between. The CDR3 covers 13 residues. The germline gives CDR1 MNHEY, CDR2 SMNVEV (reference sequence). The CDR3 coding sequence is TGTGCCAGCCGAAACAGGGCCCCTTATGGCTACACCTTC. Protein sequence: CASRNRAPYGYTF.

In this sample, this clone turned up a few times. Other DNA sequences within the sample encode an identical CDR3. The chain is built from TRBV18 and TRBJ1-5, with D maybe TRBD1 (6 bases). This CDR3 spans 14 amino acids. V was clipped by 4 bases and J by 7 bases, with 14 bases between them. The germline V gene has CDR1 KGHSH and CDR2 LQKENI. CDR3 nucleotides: TGTGCCAGCTCACAGGGCAGGGGTTACCAGCCCCAGCATTTT. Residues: CASSQGRGYQPQHF.

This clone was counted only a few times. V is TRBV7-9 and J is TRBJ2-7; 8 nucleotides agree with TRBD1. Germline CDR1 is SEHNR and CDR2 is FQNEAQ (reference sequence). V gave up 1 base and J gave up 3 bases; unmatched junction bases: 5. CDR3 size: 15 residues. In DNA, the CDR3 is TGTGCCAGCAGCTTAGGTCAGGGGGCCTTCTACGAGCAGTACTTC. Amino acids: CASSLGQGAFYEQYF.

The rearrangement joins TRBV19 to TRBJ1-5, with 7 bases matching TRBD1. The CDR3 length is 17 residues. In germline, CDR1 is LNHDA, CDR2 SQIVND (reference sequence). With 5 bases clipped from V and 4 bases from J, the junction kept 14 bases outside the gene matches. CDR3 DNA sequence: TGTGCCAGTAGTCCCCAGCCCGGGGACAGCCTAAATCAGCCCCAGCATTTT. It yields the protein CASSPQPGDSLNQPQHF.